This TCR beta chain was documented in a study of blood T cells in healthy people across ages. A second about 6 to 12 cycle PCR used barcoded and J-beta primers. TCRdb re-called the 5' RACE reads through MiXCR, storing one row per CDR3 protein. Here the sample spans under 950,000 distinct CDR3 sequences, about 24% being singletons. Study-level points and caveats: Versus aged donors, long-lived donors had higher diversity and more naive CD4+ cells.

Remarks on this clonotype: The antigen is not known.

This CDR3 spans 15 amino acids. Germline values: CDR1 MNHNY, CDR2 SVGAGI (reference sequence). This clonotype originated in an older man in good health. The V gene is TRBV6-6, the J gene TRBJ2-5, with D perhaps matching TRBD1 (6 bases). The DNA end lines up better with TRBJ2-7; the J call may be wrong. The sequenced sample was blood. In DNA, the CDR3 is TGTGCCGGCAGTTACTCCGGCAGGGGCGCCTACGAGCAGTACGTC. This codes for CAGSYSGRGAYEQYV.